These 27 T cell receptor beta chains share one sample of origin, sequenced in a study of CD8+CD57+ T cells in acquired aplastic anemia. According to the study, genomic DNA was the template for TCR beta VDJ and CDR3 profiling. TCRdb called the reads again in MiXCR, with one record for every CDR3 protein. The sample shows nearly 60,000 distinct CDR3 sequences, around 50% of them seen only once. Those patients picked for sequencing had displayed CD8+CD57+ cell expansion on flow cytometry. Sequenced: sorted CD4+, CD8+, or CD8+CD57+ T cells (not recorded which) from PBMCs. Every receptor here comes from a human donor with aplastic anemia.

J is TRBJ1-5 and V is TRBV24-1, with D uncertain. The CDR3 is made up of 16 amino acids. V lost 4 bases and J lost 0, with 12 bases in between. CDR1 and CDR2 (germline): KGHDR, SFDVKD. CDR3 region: CATSEKGGYSNQPQHF. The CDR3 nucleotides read TGTGCCACCAGTGAAAAGGGTGGTTATAGCAATCAGCCCCAGCATTTT.

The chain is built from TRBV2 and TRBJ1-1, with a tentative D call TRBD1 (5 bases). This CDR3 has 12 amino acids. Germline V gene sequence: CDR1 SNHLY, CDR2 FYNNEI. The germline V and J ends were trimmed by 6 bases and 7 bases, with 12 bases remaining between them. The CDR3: CASSKGRYEAFF. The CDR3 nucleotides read TGTGCCAGCAGCAAGGGACGGTATGAAGCTTTCTTT. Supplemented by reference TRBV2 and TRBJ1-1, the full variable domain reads EPEVTQTPSHQVTQMGQEVILRCVPISNHLYFYWYRQILGQKVEFLVSFYNNEISEKSEIFDDQFSVERPDGSNFTLKIRSTKLEDSAMYFCASSKGRYEAFFGQGTRLTVV.

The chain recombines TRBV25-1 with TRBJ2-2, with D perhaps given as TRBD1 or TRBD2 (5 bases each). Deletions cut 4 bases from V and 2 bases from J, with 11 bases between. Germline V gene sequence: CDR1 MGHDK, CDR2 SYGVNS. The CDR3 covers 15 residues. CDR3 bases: TGTGCCAGCAGTGCCCTGGGACCAAACACCGGGGAGCTGTTTTTT. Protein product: CASSALGPNTGELFF.

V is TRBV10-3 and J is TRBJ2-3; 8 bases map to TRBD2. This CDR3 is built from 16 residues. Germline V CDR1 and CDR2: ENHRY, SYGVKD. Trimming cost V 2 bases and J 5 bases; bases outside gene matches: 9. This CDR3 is CAISERGLAGKDTQYF. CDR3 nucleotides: TGTGCCATCAGTGAGAGGGGATTAGCGGGGAAAGATACGCAGTATTTT.

In DNA, the CDR3 is TGCAGTGCTAATGACTTGGAGGGGGGGCTCGGCGAGCAGTACGTC. As protein: CSANDLEGGLGEQYV. The rearrangement uses TRBV20-1 and TRBJ2-7; TRBD2 might be the D (7 bases). CDR3 size: 15 residues. Trimming left V 4 bases short and J 6 bases short, with 22 bases between. Germline V gives CDR1 DFQATT, CDR2 SNEGSKA (reference sequence).

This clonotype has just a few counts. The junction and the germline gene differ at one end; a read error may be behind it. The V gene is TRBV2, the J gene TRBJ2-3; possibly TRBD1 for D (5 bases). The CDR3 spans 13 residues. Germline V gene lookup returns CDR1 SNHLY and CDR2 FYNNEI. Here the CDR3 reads CASSEGGTDMQYF. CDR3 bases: TGTGCCAGCAGTGAAGGGGGCACAGATATGCAGTATTTT.

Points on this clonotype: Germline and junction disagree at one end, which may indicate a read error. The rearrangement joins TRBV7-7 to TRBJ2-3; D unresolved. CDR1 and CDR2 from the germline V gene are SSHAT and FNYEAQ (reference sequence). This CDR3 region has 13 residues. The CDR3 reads CASSLVWADTQYF. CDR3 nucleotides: TGTGCTAGCAGCTTAGTCTGGGCAGATACGCAGTATTTT.

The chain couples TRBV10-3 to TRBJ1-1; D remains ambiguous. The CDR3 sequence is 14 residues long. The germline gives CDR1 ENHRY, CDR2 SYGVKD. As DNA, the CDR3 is TGTGTGCCATCGTTCGTGCGGCGGAACGGCGAAGCTTTCTTT. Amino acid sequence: CVPSFVRRNGEAFF.

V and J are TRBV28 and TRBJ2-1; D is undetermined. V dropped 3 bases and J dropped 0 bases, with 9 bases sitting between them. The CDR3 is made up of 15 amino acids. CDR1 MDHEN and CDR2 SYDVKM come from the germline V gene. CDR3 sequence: CASSFAEPSYNEQFF. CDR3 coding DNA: TGTGCCAGCAGTTTTGCGGAGCCCTCCTACAATGAGCAGTTCTTC. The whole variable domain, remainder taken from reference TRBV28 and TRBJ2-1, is DVKVTQSSRYLVKRTGEKVFLECVQDMDHENMFWYRQDPGLGLRLIYFSYDVKMKEKGDIPEGYSVSREKKERFSLILESASTNQTSMYLCASSFAEPSYNEQFFGPGTRLTVL.

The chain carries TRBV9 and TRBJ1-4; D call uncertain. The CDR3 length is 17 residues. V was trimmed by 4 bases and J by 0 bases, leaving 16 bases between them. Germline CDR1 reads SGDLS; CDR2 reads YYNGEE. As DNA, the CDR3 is TGTGCCAGCAGCCCCCCCATCGGGGATACAACTAATGAAAAACTGTTTTTT. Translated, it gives CASSPPIGDTTNEKLFF.

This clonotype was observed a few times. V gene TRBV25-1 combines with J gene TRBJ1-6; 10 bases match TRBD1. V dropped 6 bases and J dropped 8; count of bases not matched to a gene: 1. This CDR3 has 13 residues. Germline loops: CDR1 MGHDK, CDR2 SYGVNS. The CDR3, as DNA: TGTGCCAGCAGGGACAGGGGGGATTCACCCCTCCACTTT. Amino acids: CASRDRGDSPLHF.

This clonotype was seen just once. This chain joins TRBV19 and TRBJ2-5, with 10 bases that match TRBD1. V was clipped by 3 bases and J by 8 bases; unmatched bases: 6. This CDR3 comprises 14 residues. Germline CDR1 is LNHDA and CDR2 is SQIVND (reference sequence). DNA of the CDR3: TGTGCCAGTAGTATGACAGGGGGCTCAAGAACCCAGTACTTC. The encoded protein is CASSMTGGSRTQYF.

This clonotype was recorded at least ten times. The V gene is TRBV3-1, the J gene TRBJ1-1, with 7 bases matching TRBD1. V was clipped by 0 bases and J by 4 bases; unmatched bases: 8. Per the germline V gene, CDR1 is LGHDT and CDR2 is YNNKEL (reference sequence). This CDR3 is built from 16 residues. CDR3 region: CASSQDQGDASTEAFF. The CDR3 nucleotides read TGTGCCAGCAGCCAAGATCAGGGGGATGCGAGCACTGAAGCTTTCTTT.

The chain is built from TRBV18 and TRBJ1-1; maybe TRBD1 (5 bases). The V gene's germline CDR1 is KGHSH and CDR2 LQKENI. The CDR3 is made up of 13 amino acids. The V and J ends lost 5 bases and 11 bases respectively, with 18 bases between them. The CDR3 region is CASSEDSSFGAFF. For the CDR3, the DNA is TGTGCCAGCTCAGAAGACAGCTCTTTTGGGGCTTTCTTT. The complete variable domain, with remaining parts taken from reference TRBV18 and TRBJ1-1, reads NAGVMQNPRHLVRRRGQEARLRCSPMKGHSHVYWYRQLPEEGLKFMVYLQKENIIDESGMPKERFSAEFPKEGPSILRIQQVVRGDSAAYFCASSEDSSFGAFFGQGTRLTVV.

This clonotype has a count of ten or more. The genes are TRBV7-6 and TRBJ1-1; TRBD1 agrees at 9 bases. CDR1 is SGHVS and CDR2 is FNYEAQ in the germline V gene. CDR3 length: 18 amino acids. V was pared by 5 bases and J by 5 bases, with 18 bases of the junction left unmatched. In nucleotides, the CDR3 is TGTGCCAGCAGCCGTACGTCCGGGACAGGGATGGGGGGAACTGAAGCTTTCTTT. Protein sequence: CASSRTSGTGMGGTEAFF.

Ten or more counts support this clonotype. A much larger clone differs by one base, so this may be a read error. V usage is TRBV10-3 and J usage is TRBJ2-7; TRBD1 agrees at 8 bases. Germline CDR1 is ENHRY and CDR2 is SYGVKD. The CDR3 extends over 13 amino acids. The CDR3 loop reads CASSFGTGYEQYF. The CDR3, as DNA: TGTGCCAGCAGTTTTGGGACAGGCTACGAGCAGTACTTC.

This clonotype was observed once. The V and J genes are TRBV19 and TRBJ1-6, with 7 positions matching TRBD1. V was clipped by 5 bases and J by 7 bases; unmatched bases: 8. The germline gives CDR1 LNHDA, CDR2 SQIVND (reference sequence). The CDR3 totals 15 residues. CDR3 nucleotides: TGTGCCAGTAGTGCCGGGACACAGGGGAATTCACCCCTCCACTTT. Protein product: CASSAGTQGNSPLHF.

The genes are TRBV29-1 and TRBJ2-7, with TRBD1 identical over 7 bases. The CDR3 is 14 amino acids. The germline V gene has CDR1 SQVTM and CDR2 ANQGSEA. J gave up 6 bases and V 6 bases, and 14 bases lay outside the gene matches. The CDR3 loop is CSVDQSGTEGEQYF. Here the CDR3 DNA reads TGCAGCGTGGACCAATCCGGGACAGAAGGCGAGCAGTACTTC.

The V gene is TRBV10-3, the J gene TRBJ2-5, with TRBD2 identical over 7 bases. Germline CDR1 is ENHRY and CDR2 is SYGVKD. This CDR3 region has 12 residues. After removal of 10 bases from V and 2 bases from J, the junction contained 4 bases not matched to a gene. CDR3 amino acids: CATMGLQETQYF. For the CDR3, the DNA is TGTGCCACGATGGGACTACAAGAGACCCAGTACTTC.

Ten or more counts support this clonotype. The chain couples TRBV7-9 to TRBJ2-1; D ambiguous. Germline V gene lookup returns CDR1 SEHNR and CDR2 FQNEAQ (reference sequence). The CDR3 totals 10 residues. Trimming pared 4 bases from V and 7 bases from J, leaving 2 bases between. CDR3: CASSWNEQFF. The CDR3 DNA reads TGTGCCAGCAGCTGGAATGAGCAGTTCTTC.

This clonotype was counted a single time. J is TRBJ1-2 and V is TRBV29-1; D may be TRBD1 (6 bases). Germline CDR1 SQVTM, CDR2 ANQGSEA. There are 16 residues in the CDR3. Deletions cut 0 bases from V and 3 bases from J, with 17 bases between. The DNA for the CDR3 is TGCAGCGTTGAAGATCGCGGTTCGTACAGGGACTATGGCTACACCTTC. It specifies CSVEDRGSYRDYGYTF.

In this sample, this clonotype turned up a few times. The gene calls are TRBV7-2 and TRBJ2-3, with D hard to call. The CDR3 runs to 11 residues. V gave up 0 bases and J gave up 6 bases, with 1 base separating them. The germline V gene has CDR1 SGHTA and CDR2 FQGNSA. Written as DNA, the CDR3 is TGTGCCAGCAGCTTAGCCGATACGCAGTATTTT. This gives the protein CASSLADTQYF.

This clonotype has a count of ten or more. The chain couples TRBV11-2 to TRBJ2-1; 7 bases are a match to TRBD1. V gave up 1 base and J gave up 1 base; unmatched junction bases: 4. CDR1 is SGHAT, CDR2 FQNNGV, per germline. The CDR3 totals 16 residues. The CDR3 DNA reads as TGTGCCAGCAGCTTAGTGTGGGACAGATCCTACAATGAGCAGTTCTTC. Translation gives CASSLVWDRSYNEQFF.

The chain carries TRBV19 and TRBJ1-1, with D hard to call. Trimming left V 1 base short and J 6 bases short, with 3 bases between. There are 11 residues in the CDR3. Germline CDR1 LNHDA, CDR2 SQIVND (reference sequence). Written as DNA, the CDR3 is TGTGCCAGTAGTATAGGGTCTGAAGCTTTCTTT. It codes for CASSIGSEAFF.

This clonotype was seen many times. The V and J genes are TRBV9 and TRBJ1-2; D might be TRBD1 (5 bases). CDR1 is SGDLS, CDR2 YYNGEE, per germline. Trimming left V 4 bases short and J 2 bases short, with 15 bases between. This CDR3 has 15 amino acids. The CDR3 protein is CASSRWLGVNYGYTF. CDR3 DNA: TGTGCCAGCAGCCGGTGGTTAGGGGTAAACTATGGCTACACCTTC.

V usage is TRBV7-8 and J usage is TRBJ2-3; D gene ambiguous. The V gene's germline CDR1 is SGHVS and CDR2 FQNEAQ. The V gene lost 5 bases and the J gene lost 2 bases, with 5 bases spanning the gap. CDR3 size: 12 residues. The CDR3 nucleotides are TGTGCCAGCAGCCTGTACACAGATACGCAGTATTTT. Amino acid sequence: CASSLYTDTQYF. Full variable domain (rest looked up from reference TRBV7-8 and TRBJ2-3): GAGVSQSPRYKVAKRGQDVALRCDPISGHVSLFWYQQALGQGPEFLTYFQNEAQLDKSGLPSDRFFAERPEGSVSTLKIQRTQQEDSAVYLCASSLYTDTQYFGPGTRLTVL.

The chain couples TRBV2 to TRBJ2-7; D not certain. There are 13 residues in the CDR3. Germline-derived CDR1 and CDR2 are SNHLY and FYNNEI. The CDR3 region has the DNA TGTGCAGTAAGAGGTGGACCCTCCTACGAGCAGTACGTC. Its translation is CAVRGGPSYEQYV.